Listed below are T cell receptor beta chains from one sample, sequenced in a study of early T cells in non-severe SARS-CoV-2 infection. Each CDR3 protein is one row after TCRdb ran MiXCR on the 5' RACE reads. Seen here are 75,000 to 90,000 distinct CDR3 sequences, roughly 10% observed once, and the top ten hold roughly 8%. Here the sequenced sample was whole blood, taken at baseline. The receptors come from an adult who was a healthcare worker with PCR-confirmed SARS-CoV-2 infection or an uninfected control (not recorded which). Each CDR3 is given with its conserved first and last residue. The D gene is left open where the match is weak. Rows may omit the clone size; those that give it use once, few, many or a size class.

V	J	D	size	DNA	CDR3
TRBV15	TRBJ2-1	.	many	TGTGCCACCAGCAGATCCCAGGGACTGCCGTCTTCAAGCTCCTACAATGAGCAGTTCTTC	CATSRSQGLPSSSSYNEQFF
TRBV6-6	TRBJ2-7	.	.	TGTGCCAGCAGTTACTCGAACCCGAGCTCCTACGAGCAGTACTTC	CASSYSNPSSYEQYF
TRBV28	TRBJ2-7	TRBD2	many	TGTGCCAGCAAACTAGCGGGAGGGCCGCACGAGCAGTACTTC	CASKLAGGPHEQYF
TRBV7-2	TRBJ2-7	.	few	TGTGCCAGCAGCTTAGAGGTCGGTCGGGAGCAGTACTTC	CASSLEVGREQYF
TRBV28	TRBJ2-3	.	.	TGTGCCAGCATACCTGGACAAACCACAGATACGCAGTATTTT	CASIPGQTTDTQYF
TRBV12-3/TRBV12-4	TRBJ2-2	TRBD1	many	TGTGCCAGCAGTTTAATTGGGACAGGGGTCAGGACAAGGGAGCTGTTTTTT	CASSLIGTGVRTRELFF
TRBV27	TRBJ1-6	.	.	TGTGCCAGCAGTTTATTTTACTCCTGGAGCTCCTATAATTCACCCCTCCACTTT	CASSLFYSWSSYNSPLHF
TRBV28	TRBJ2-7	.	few	TGTGCCAGCAGTTTATCCGTCCGGAGGGCCCTCGGGCAGTACTTC	CASSLSVRRALGQYF
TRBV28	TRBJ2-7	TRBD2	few	TGTGCCAGCAGCCCTACTAGCGGGAGCTCCTACGAGCAGTACTTC	CASSPTSGSSYEQYF
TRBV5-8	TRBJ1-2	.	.	TGTGCCAGCAGTTTCATAGAGGGGCAGGGCGACGGCTACACCTTC	CASSFIEGQGDGYTF
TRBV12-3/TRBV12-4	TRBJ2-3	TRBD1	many	TGTGCCAGCAGCCCCGGGACAGGGGGATATTTT	CASSPGTGGYF
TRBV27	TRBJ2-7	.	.	TGTGCCAGCAGTTATCGGGGAGAGGAAGCCTACGAGCAGTACTTC	CASSYRGEEAYEQYF
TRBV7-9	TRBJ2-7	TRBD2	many	TGTGCCAGCAGTCAGAGCGGGGGCAGCTCCTACGAGCAGTACTTC	CASSQSGGSSYEQYF
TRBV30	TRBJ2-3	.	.	TGTGCCTGGAGTGTACAGGGCATGGATACGCAGTATTTT	CAWSVQGMDTQYF
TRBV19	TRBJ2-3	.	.	TGTGCCAGCTCTGGAGGGTTGTATACGCAGTATTTT	CASSGGLYTQYF
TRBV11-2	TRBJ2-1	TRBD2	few	TGTGCCAGCAGCCCATTCCGCGGGCAGGGAGTGAAACTAGCGGGACGAAGGTCGCAGTTCTTC	CASSPFRGQGVKLAGRRSQFF
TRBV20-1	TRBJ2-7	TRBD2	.	TGCAGTGCTAGAGAAGTTGGGACTAGCGGGAGTTCCGAGTACTTC	CSAREVGTSGSSEYF
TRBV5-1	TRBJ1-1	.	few	TGCGCCAGCAGCTCTCGGGGTGCAAACACTGAAGCTTTCTTT	CASSSRGANTEAFF
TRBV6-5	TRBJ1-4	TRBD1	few	TGTGCCAGCAGCCCCCTCAGGACAGGGCGCGGGGGTCAAGTCAATGAAAAACTGTTTTTT	CASSPLRTGRGGQVNEKLFF
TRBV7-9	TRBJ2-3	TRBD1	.	TGTGCCAGCAGCTTCGGGACAGGGGCGGATACGCAGTATTTT	CASSFGTGADTQYF
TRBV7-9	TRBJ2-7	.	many	TGTGCCAGCAGTGTCCAGGGCTACGAGCAGTACTTC	CASSVQGYEQYF
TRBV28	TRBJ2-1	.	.	TGTGCCAGCAGTTCCCGATTCCTCAATGAGCAGTTCTTC	CASSSRFLNEQFF
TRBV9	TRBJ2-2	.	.	TGTGCCAGCAGCGTAGCAGGGACCGGGGAGCTGTTTTTT	CASSVAGTGELFF
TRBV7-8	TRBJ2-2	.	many	TGTGCCAGCAGCTTAACTTTGGGCTTAAACACCGGGGAGCTGTTTTTT	CASSLTLGLNTGELFF
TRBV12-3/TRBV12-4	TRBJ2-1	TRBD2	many	TGTGCCAGCAGCGAGCATAGCGGGACTAACAATGAGCAGTTCTTC	CASSEHSGTNNEQFF